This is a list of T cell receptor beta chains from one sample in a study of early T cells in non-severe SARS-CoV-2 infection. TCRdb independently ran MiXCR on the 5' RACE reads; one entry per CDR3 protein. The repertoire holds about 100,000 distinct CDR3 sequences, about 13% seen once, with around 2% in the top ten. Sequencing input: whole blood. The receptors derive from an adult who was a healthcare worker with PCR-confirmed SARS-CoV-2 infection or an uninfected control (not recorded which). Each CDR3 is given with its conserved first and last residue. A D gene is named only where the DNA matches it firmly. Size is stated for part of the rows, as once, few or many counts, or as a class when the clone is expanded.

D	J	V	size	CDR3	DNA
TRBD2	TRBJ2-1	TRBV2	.	CASSEYAGLGSVF	TGTGCCAGCAGTGAATATGCAGGACTAGGTTCGGTCTTC
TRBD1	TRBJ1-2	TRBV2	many	CASRRTGEGLGGYTF	TGTGCCAGCAGGAGGACAGGGGAAGGTCTCGGTGGCTACACCTTC
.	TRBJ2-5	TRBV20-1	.	CSVSGQGETQYF	TGCAGTGTCAGCGGGCAGGGAGAGACCCAGTACTTC
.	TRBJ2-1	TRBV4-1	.	CASSKLGARDEQFF	TGCGCCAGCAGCAAGCTGGGGGCGAGGGATGAGCAGTTCTTC
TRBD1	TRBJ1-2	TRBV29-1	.	CSANRGPYGYTF	TGCAGCGCTAACAGGGGGCCCTATGGCTACACCTTC
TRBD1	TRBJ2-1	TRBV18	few	CASSPQGQGPYEQFF	TGTGCCAGCTCACCTCAGGGACAGGGCCCCTATGAGCAGTTCTTC
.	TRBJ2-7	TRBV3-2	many	CASGSCEQYF	TGTGCCAGCGGATCTTGCGAGCAGTACTTC
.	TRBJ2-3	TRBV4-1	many	CASSHQAGPPGDTQYF	TGCGCCAGCAGCCATCAGGCCGGGCCACCAGGAGATACGCAGTATTTT
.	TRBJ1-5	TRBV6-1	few	CASSELPWGPEEGQPQHF	TGTGCCAGCAGTGAATTACCGTGGGGGCCCGAGGAAGGTCAGCCCCAGCATTTT
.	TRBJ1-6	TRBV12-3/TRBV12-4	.	CASSTFWGNSPLHF	TGTGCCAGCAGTACCTTTTGGGGTAATTCACCCCTCCACTTT
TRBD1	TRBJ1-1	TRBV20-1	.	CRATGGLTEAFF	TGCAGGGCAACAGGGGGACTTACTGAAGCTTTCTTT
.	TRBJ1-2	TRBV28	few	CASSLRQSAWGRNGYTF	TGTGCCAGCAGTTTACGGCAATCCGCATGGGGGAGAAATGGCTACACCTTC
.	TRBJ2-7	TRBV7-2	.	CASSLRGGVEQYF	TGTGCCAGCAGCCTCCGAGGGGGAGTCGAGCAGTACTTC
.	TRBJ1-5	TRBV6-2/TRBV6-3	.	CANSLPRGANQPQHF	TGTGCCAACAGCCTACCTCGGGGGGCCAATCAGCCCCAGCATTTT
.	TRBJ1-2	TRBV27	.	CASKTEANYGYTF	TGTGCCAGTAAGACAGAAGCTAACTATGGCTACACCTTC
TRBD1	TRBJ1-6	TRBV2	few	CASDPTGSNSPLHF	TGTGCCAGCGATCCGACAGGGAGCAATTCACCCCTCCACTTT
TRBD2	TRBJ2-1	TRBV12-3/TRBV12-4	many	CASSLSLAGVF	TGTGCCAGCAGTTTAAGCCTAGCGGGGGTATTC
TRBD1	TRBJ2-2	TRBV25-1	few	CASQGQTNTGELFF	TGTGCCAGCCAGGGACAGACGAACACCGGGGAGCTGTTTTTT
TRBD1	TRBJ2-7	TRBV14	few	CASSQARGGFYEQYF	TGTGCCAGCAGCCAAGCGCGAGGGGGCTTCTACGAGCAGTACTTC
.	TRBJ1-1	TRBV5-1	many	CASSLISGLTNTEAFF	TGCGCCAGCAGCTTGATATCCGGGCTTACGAACACTGAAGCTTTCTTT
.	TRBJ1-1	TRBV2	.	CASKRAGVTEAFF	TGTGCCAGCAAAAGGGCCGGGGTCACTGAAGCTTTCTTT
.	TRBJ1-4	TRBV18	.	CASSPTAGREKLFF	TGTGCCAGCTCACCAACCGCGGGGCGTGAAAAACTGTTTTTT
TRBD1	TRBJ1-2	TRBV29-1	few	CSVEDGDRVINGYTF	TGCAGCGTTGAAGACGGGGACAGGGTAATAAATGGCTACACCTTC
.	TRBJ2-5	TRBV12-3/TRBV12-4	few	CASSSLGRETQYF	TGTGCCAGCAGTTCCCTGGGCCGAGAGACCCAGTACTTC
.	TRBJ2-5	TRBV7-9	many	CASSLEVETQYF	TGTGCCAGCAGCCTGGAGGTGGAGACCCAGTACTTC
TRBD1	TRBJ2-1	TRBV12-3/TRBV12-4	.	CASSPGTGDGQFF	TGTGCCAGCAGTCCCGGGACAGGGGACGGGCAGTTCTTC
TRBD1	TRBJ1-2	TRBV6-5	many	CASSPQGGGTGYTF	TGTGCCAGCAGTCCCCAGGGGGGGGGGACTGGCTACACCTTC
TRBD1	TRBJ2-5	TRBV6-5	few	CASRNRGLKTQYF	TGTGCCAGCAGGAACAGGGGTCTGAAGACCCAGTACTTC
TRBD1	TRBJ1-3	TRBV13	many	CASSPAGQGEWDTIYF	TGTGCCAGCAGCCCCGCCGGACAGGGGGAATGGGACACCATATATTTT
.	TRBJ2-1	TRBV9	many	CASSPTLGSRNNVYNEQFF	TGTGCCAGCAGCCCTACCTTAGGGTCCCGAAATAACGTCTACAATGAGCAGTTCTTC
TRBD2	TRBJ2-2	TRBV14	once	CASSVSGTTTGELFF	TGTGCCAGCAGCGTGAGCGGGACGACCACCGGGGAGCTGTTTTTT
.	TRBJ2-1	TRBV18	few	CASSPQGWGYNEQFF	TGTGCCAGCTCACCACAGGGATGGGGCTACAATGAGCAGTTCTTC
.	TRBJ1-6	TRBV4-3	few	CASSQDLPDTYNSPLHF	TGCGCCAGCAGCCAAGATCTGCCAGACACCTATAATTCACCCCTCCACTTT
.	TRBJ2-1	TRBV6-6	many	CASTYQGTEFF	TGTGCCAGCACGTACCAGGGTACCGAGTTCTTC
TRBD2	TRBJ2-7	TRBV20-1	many	CSARETSGLHYEQYF	TGCAGTGCTAGGGAGACTAGCGGCCTCCATTACGAGCAGTACTTC
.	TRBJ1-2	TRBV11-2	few	CASSLTGLGYTF	TGTGCCAGCAGCTTAACCGGACTAGGCTACACCTTC
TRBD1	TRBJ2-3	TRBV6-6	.	CASSYPQTGTLTDTQYF	TGTGCCAGCAGTTACCCCCAGACAGGGACGCTCACAGATACGCAGTATTTT
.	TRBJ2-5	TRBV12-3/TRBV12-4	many	CASSPAETQYF	TGTGCCAGCAGTCCGGCGGAGACCCAGTACTTC
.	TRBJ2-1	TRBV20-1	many	CSAPSRTAPYEQFF	TGCAGTGCTCCCTCTCGGACAGCCCCCTATGAGCAGTTCTTC
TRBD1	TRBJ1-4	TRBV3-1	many	CASSPTGEEKLFF	TGTGCCAGCAGCCCGACAGGGGAAGAAAAACTGTTTTTT
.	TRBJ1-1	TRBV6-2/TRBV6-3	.	CASSPPLWDTEAFF	TGTGCCAGCAGTCCTCCCTTGTGGGACACTGAAGCTTTCTTT
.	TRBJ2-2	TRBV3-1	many	CASSQVRGPNTGELFF	TGTGCCAGCAGCCAAGTCAGAGGGCCTAACACCGGGGAGCTGTTTTTT
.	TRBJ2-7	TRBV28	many	CASSSREQYF	TGTGCCAGCAGCTCACGGGAGCAGTACTTC